The present T cell receptor (beta chain) was sequenced within a study of control samples from healthy donors and cancer patients. Sequenced by immunoSEQ multiplex PCR; TCRdb stores in-frame clones only, minus some. The sample lists some 96,000 clones; over 90% were seen once. This receptor was identified in a man between 18 and 35 years old in good health. Sequencing was performed on blood.

Here the CDR3 reads CASRRDTLYEQYF. DNA of the CDR3: TGTGCCAGCAGAAGGGACACGTTGTACGAGCAGTACTTC. The V and J genes are TRBV6-5 and TRBJ2-7; D is possibly TRBD1 (6 bases). The CDR3 is made up of 13 amino acids. Trimming removed 6 bases at V and 4 bases at J, with 13 bases between. From germline, CDR1 is MNHEY and CDR2 SVGAGI.